The clone carrying this T cell receptor beta chain was counted at least ten times. What it binds is not known. V was trimmed by 6 bases and J by 0 bases, leaving 9 bases between them. The CDR3 is made up of 14 amino acids. Germline CDR1 reads DFQATT; CDR2 reads SNEGSKA (reference sequence). The entry originates in a study of spatial heterogeneity in lung cancer. Across the study: A consistent excess of beta-chain over alpha-chain sequences was detected. Raw sequencing reads included, on average, more than 9.5 appearances of each unique TCR and UMI combination.

TCRdb processed the 5' RACE reads anew with MiXCR; each CDR3 protein has one entry. The sample records more than 10,000 distinct CDR3 sequences, less than 15% being singletons. Time point specified: sample taken at primary tumor resection. Donation came from approximately 69 patients with untreated early-stage non-small cell lung cancer. The study sequenced unsorted whole RNA from tumor, nontumor lung or frozen PBMC. Overall study results and limits: Mutation counts in tumors were tracked by counts of expanded intratumoral alpha and beta TCRs.

This chain links TRBV20-1 with TRBJ2-6; D remains unclear. This sequence originates from a male donor with early-stage non-small cell lung cancer. Sequencing used lung tumor tissue, obtained at surgery. The CDR3 sequence is CSARPVSGANVLTF. CDR3 nucleotide sequence: TGCAGTGCCCGACCGGTCTCTGGGGCCAACGTCCTGACTTTC.